What follows are 20 T cell receptor beta chains derived from one specimen sequenced in a study of blood T cell repertoires in COVID-19. TCRdb keeps only in-frame clones here, not all; method: immunoSEQ multiplex PCR. The sample lists about 200,000 clones; 89% were seen once. Sequencing input: PBMCs or T cells enriched from blood (not recorded which). The receptors were gathered from a woman in her twenties or thirties with acute COVID-19.

The V call is TRBV5-4, the J call TRBJ2-1; 10 bases align to TRBD2. CDR1 is SGHNT, CDR2 YYREEE, per germline (reference sequence). The length of the CDR3 is 16 residues. With 4 bases clipped from V and 0 bases from J, the junction kept 4 bases outside the gene matches. Written as DNA, the CDR3 is TGTGCCAGCAGCCAGGTAGCGGGGGGCTCCTACAATGAGCAGTTCTTC. Translated: CASSQVAGGSYNEQFF.

This clone was found once. DNA for the CDR3: TGTGCCAGCAGCCAAGGGAAGCCAACAGGAGCGGATACGCAGTATTTT. Translation: CASSQGKPTGADTQYF. This sequence joins TRBV3-1 (or the pseudogene TRBV3-2) and TRBJ2-3; the D gene is possibly TRBD1 (5 bases). The germline CDR1 and CDR2 sequences are LGHDT and YNNKEL (reference sequence). Between the trimmed V and J ends, which lost 1 base and 6 bases, there was a span of 17 bases. There are 16 residues in the CDR3.

This sequence joins TRBV6-6 and TRBJ1-5, with 10 bases matching TRBD1. The length of the CDR3 is 16 residues. Germline CDR1 MNHNY, CDR2 SVGAGI (reference sequence). Trimming removed 4 bases from V and 2 bases from J; junction bases left unmatched: 5. CDR3: CASSLSGTGGNQPQHF. CDR3 bases: TGTGCCAGCAGTTTGTCCGGGACAGGGGGCAATCAGCCCCAGCATTTT.

The chain carries TRBV27 and TRBJ2-3, with D unresolved. Germline V gives CDR1 MNHEY, CDR2 SMNVEV (reference sequence). The V gene lost 7 bases and the J gene lost 6 bases, with 14 bases spanning the gap. The CDR3 runs 13 residues. CDR3: CASTRNSLDTQYF. The DNA for the CDR3 is TGTGCCAGCACGCGAAATTCACTGGATACGCAGTATTTT.

The chain links TRBV11-2 to TRBJ2-7; possibly TRBD2 for D (6 bases). The V end lost 1 base, the J end lost 2 bases, and 9 bases lay between the germline ends. The germline gives CDR1 SGHAT, CDR2 FQNNGV. The CDR3 sequence is 14 residues long. CDR3 loop: CASSLGRGTYEQYF. The CDR3, as DNA: TGTGCCAGCAGCTTAGGGAGGGGTACCTACGAGCAGTACTTC.

V gene TRBV15 combines with J gene TRBJ1-4; 10 positions match TRBD1. Germline trimming cut 5 bases from V and 7 bases from J; bases unmatched to any gene: 7. The CDR3 is made up of 15 amino acids. Germline CDR1 is LNHNV and CDR2 is YYDKDF (reference sequence). CDR3 residues: CATSPTWDRGEKLFF. DNA for the CDR3: TGTGCCACCAGCCCTACCTGGGACAGGGGTGAAAAACTGTTTTTT.

The V and J genes are TRBV9 and TRBJ1-2; the match to TRBD1 covers 7 bases. The ends lost 3 bases at V and 2 bases at J; junction bases unmatched: 4. Germline CDR1 is SGDLS and CDR2 is YYNGEE. This CDR3 spans 14 amino acids. CDR3 bases: TGTGCCAGCAGCGAGGAGACAGGGAACTATGGCTACACCTTC. This sequence encodes CASSEETGNYGYTF.

This rearrangement joins TRBV6-5 to TRBJ1-2; TRBD1 matches 7 bases. V was pared by 4 bases and J by 0 bases, with 2 bases of the junction left unmatched. The CDR3 has 14 residues. Germline V gene lookup returns CDR1 MNHEY and CDR2 SVGAGI. This CDR3 reads CASSSQGTNYGYTF. In nucleotides, the CDR3 is TGTGCCAGCAGTTCACAGGGGACTAACTATGGCTACACCTTC.

In DNA form, the CDR3 reads TGTGCCAGCACCGCGACGGGATATGTGCAGTACTTC. Translating it yields CASTATGYVQYF. The gene calls are TRBV12-3 or TRBV12-4 and TRBJ2-7, with a weak D call TRBD2 (5 bases). The CDR3 has 12 residues. V lost 7 bases, J lost 9 bases, and 16 bases lay in between.

In the case of this clone: The junction departs from germline at one end; a sequencing error may be responsible. The CDR3 sequence: CASSLDDYVTSYVQYF. In DNA, the CDR3 is TGTGCCAGCAGCTTAGATGATTATGTGACTAGTTACGTGCAGTACTTC. This chain joins TRBV7-2 and TRBJ2-7; tentative D call: TRBD2 (6 bases). The CDR3 length is 16 residues. Germline V gene sequence: CDR1 SGHTA, CDR2 FQGNSA.

V usage is TRBV2 and J usage is TRBJ1-6; D unclear. The ends were cut back, 6 bases at V and 3 bases at J, with 9 bases in the middle. Germline V lookup: CDR1 SNHLY, CDR2 FYNNEI. The CDR3 runs to 14 residues. The CDR3 DNA is TGTGCCAGCAGCGGGAATGGCTATAATTCACCCCTCCACTTT. Its translation: CASSGNGYNSPLHF.

The chain joins TRBV27 to TRBJ1-5, with a tentative D call TRBD1 (5 bases). The CDR3 extends over 17 amino acids. The V gene lost 2 bases and the J gene lost 2 bases, with 16 bases spanning the gap. Germline lookup yields CDR1 MNHEY and CDR2 SMNVEV (reference sequence). The CDR3 here is CASSLTARVAGNQPQHF. CDR3 nucleotides: TGTGCCAGCAGTTTAACCGCCAGGGTTGCGGGCAATCAGCCCCAGCATTTT.

The chain couples TRBV5-5 to TRBJ2-3; TRBD2 matches at 15 bases. Unmatched junction bases numbered 5, after V lost 4 bases and J lost 2 bases. The CDR3 runs 17 residues. Per germline, CDR1 SGHKS and CDR2 YYEKEE (reference sequence). The DNA of the CDR3 is TGTGCCAGCAGCCAGGGACTAGCGGGGGGCTACACAGATACGCAGTATTTT. This translates into CASSQGLAGGYTDTQYF.

J is TRBJ2-7 and V is TRBV4-3, with 9 positions matching TRBD1. The CDR3 length is 14 residues. V lost 1 base and J lost 3; bases outside the gene matches: 1. Germline CDR1 LGHNA, CDR2 YSLEER. CDR3 nucleotide sequence: TGCGCCAGCAGCCAAGGGACAGGGGTCTACGAGCAGTACTTC. Translated: CASSQGTGVYEQYF.

V is TRBV19 and J is TRBJ2-3; a weak D match, TRBD1 (5 bases). The CDR3 is 15 amino acids. The germline V gene encodes CDR1 LNHDA and CDR2 SQIVND (reference sequence). Trimming pared 6 bases from V and 0 bases from J, leaving 13 bases between. CDR3 amino acids: CASRVFSGSTDTQYF. CDR3 in DNA: TGTGCCAGTAGGGTATTTTCAGGGAGCACAGATACGCAGTATTTT.

V and J are TRBV4-1 and TRBJ2-7; maybe TRBD2 (6 bases). CDR1 and CDR2 (germline): MGHRA, YSYEKL. V lost 4 bases to trimming and J lost 0 bases, with 13 bases between them. There are 15 residues in the CDR3. The CDR3 DNA is TGCGCCAGCAGCCTCGGGGACTGGGACTCCTACGAGCAGTACTTC. Amino acid sequence: CASSLGDWDSYEQYF.

The rearrangement links TRBV15 to TRBJ1-2; D remains ambiguous. V shed 0 bases and J shed 4 bases, with 9 bases lying between them. This CDR3 is built from 14 residues. CDR1 and CDR2 (germline): LNHNV, YYDKDF (reference sequence). The CDR3 DNA is TGTGCCACCAGCAGAGATCGTCAGTCCTATGGCTACACCTTC. Amino acid sequence: CATSRDRQSYGYTF.

This chain uses TRBV2 with TRBJ1-5, with D possibly matching TRBD1 (6 bases). Germline V gives CDR1 SNHLY, CDR2 FYNNEI. This CDR3 is built from 15 residues. V lost 1 base, J lost 2 bases, and 9 bases lay in between. The CDR3 loop reads CASSEGGGGNQPQHF. As DNA, the CDR3 is TGTGCCAGCAGTGAAGGAGGGGGTGGCAATCAGCCCCAGCATTTT.

The chain carries TRBV11-2 and TRBJ1-2; possibly TRBD1 for D (6 bases). Germline loops: CDR1 SGHAT, CDR2 FQNNGV. With 1 base removed from V and 8 bases from J, the gap between germline ends came to 17 bases. The CDR3 is 15 residues long. For the CDR3, the DNA is TGTGCCAGCAGCTTAGTGGGCGGGGGCGTCGGAGGCTACACCTTC. The encoded protein is CASSLVGGGVGGYTF.

V usage is TRBV30 and J usage is TRBJ1-2, with D possibly matching TRBD1 (5 bases). Trimming left V 2 bases short and J 4 bases short, with 17 bases between. Germline V gene sequence: CDR1 GTSNPN, CDR2 SVGIG (reference sequence). The CDR3 is made up of 15 amino acids. The CDR3, as DNA: TGTGCCTGGAGTCCGGGGGGGAGTCTAGGCTATGGCTACACCTTC. Its protein product is CAWSPGGSLGYGYTF.